The 12 T cell receptor beta chains below all came from one sample that was sequenced in a study of Ad26.COV2.S vaccination and SARS-CoV-2 variants. Generated by immunoSEQ multiplex PCR, the TCRdb table keeps only in-frame clones and is missing some. The data hold roughly 500,000 clones, with 80% to 90% observed a single time. This sample's treatment: 15 to 20 received Ad26.COV2.S at low or high dose, single or two shots; 5 received placebo; per-sample allocation not given. Each sample was drawn 63 days after the first injection (of vaccine or placebo). Sequencing was performed on peripheral blood, taken in a trial of Ad26.COV2.S vaccine versus placebo. Receptor source: a person between 18 and 65 years old who received the Ad26.COV2.S COVID-19 vaccine or a placebo.

The J gene is TRBJ2-1, the V gene TRBV7-9; D perhaps matches TRBD1 (6 bases). V shed 5 bases and J shed 2 bases, with 16 bases lying between them. The germline V gene has CDR1 SEHNR and CDR2 FQNEAQ (reference sequence). The CDR3 has 16 amino acids. The chain's CDR3 is CASSPHGTRPYNEQFF. In nucleotides, the CDR3 is TGTGCCAGCAGCCCCCACGGGACAAGGCCCTACAATGAGCAGTTCTTC.

The chain carries TRBV7-7 and TRBJ2-5; 7 positions match TRBD1. The CDR3 sequence is 13 residues long. After removal of 5 bases from V and 2 bases from J, the junction contained 2 bases not matched to a gene. Per germline, CDR1 SSHAT and CDR2 FNYEAQ (reference sequence). CDR3 sequence reads: CASSRDSQETQYF. The CDR3 coding sequence is TGTGCCAGCAGCCGGGACAGTCAAGAGACCCAGTACTTC.

The chain carries TRBV19 and TRBJ2-3; no firm D call. Germline V gene data show CDR1 as LNHDA and CDR2 as SQIVND (reference sequence). Between the trimmed V and J ends, which lost 6 bases and 3 bases, there was a span of 13 bases. CDR3 size: 14 residues. CDR3 in amino acids: CASSEYGRTDTQYF. In DNA, the CDR3 is TGTGCCAGTAGCGAGTATGGCAGAACAGATACGCAGTATTTT.

The V call is TRBV18, the J call TRBJ2-4; no firm D call. Per germline, CDR1 KGHSH and CDR2 LQKENI. The CDR3 consists of 15 residues. Trimming cost V 2 bases and J 0 bases, with 8 bases left between them. The CDR3 DNA reads TGTGCCAGCTCACCAGCAGACCTAGCCAAAAACATTCAGTACTTC. Translating gives CASSPADLAKNIQYF.

This rearrangement joins TRBV18 to TRBJ1-2, with D possibly matching TRBD1 (6 bases). The CDR3 consists of 14 residues. In germline, CDR1 is KGHSH, CDR2 LQKENI. The germline V and J ends were trimmed by 2 bases and 8 bases, with 15 bases remaining between them. CDR3 in amino acids: CASSPTTGHGGYTF. The CDR3 bases are TGTGCCAGCTCACCAACAACAGGGCATGGCGGCTACACCTTC.

The genes are TRBV27 and TRBJ1-5; no clear D gene. Germline CDR1 MNHEY, CDR2 SMNVEV (reference sequence). The CDR3 runs 14 residues. V was trimmed by 3 bases and J by 5 bases, leaving 11 bases between them. The CDR3, as DNA: TGTGCCAGCAGTTTGGGTCGGGGAGATCAGCCCCAGCATTTT. Amino acid sequence: CASSLGRGDQPQHF.

This chain uses TRBV4-3 with TRBJ2-2; 9 bases align to TRBD1. V dropped 0 bases and J dropped 7; count of bases not matched to a gene: 12. This CDR3 is 18 amino acids long. Germline values: CDR1 LGHNA, CDR2 YSLEER. The CDR3 bases are TGCGCCAGCAGCCAAGAAGGGGCCGGGACAGGGAGACACGGGGAGCTGTTTTTT. Translation: CASSQEGAGTGRHGELFF.

V usage is TRBV9 and J usage is TRBJ1-2; no firm D call. Trimming removed 0 bases from V and 7 bases from J, with 16 bases in between. Germline CDR1 and CDR2: SGDLS and YYNGEE. CDR3 size: 15 residues. The CDR3 loop reads CASSVGTTPPAGYTF. CDR3 in DNA: TGTGCCAGCAGCGTAGGGACCACCCCTCCCGCTGGCTACACCTTC.

The chain combines TRBV5-5 with TRBJ2-2; TRBD1 aligns across 12 bases. With V trimmed by 1 base and J by 5 bases, 6 bases remained unmatched. This CDR3 is 17 amino acids long. CDR1 is SGHKS, CDR2 YYEKEE, per germline (reference sequence). As DNA, the CDR3 is TGTGCCAGCAGCTTGTGGGACAGGGGGCGGCGGACCGGGGAGCTGTTTTTT. This gives the protein CASSLWDRGRRTGELFF. The full variable domain, in which reference TRBV5-5 and TRBJ2-2 provide the parts outside the CDR3, is DAGVTQSPTHLIKTRGQQVTLRCSPISGHKSVSWYQQVLGQGPQFIFQYYEKEERGRGNFPDRFSARQFPNYSSELNVNALLLGDSALYLCASSLWDRGRRTGELFFGEGSRLTVL.

CDR3 nucleotides: TGTGCCAGCAGCTTAGGGTCCGGGACAGGGGAGGCTGGCTACACCTTC. Amino acid sequence: CASSLGSGTGEAGYTF. This chain uses TRBV7-9 with TRBJ1-2; 10 positions match TRBD1. CDR1 and CDR2 from the germline V gene are SEHNR and FQNEAQ (reference sequence). The CDR3 is 16 residues long. The trim removed 1 base at V and 7 bases at J, leaving 9 bases unmatched.

This chain links TRBV24-1 with TRBJ2-1, with 7 positions matching TRBD2. CDR3 length equals 16 residues. V was pared by 4 bases and J by 8 bases, with 13 bases of the junction left unmatched. Germline V CDR1 and CDR2: KGHDR, SFDVKD. The CDR3 DNA reads TGTGCCACCAGTGACCCCCTAGCGGACACACACGATGAGCAGTTCTTC. Its protein is CATSDPLADTHDEQFF.

V gene TRBV5-8 combines with J gene TRBJ1-2, with unresolved D. The V gene lost 8 bases and the J gene lost 0 bases, with 8 bases spanning the gap. Germline V gene lookup returns CDR1 SGHTS and CDR2 YDEGEE. The CDR3 spans 12 residues. The CDR3 DNA reads as TGTGCCAGAAAATCTACTAACTATGGCTACACCTTC. It encodes CARKSTNYGYTF. The full variable domain, with the rest looked up from reference TRBV5-8 and TRBJ1-2, is EAGVTQSPTHLIKTRGQQATLRCSPISGHTSVYWYQQALGLGLQFLLWYDEGEERNRGNFPPRFSGRQFPNYSSELNVNALELEDSALYLCARKSTNYGYTFGSGTRLTVV.